These T cell receptor beta chains were read from a single sample in a study of OX40 agonist ivuxolimab in advanced cancers. Assay: immunoSEQ multiplex PCR; the TCRdb copy retains only in-frame clones and omits some. In the table there are approximately 43,000 clones, around 89% of which are singletons. The specimen was CD4+ or CD8+ T cells sorted from blood, collected in a trial of the OX40 agonist ivuxolimab. The receptor set was obtained from an adult with an advanced solid tumor such as melanoma, head and neck, liver or kidney cancer. Both conserved end residues are part of each CDR3. D genes are given only for firm matches.

j_call,v_call,d_call,cdr3_aa
TRBJ2-5,TRBV5-5,.,CASSLDWEETQYF
TRBJ1-6,TRBV11-2,.,CASQQRNSPLHF
TRBJ1-1,TRBV10-3,.,CAISRTETNTEAFF
TRBJ2-7,TRBV6-6,TRBD1,CASSSGGVHEQYF
TRBJ2-7,TRBV5-1,.,CASSWGRDYEQYF
TRBJ2-5,TRBV7-9,.,CASSSDYRPETQYF
TRBJ1-5,TRBV4-2,TRBD1,CASSRQGNQPQHF
TRBJ1-5,TRBV6-5,TRBD1,CASSSGQGNQPQHF
TRBJ1-1,TRBV5-4,.,CASSSDPNTEAFF
TRBJ2-1,TRBV7-2,.,CASSSRQGGEQFF
TRBJ2-2,TRBV7-2,.,CASSLRPGTSTGELFF
TRBJ1-1,TRBV7-8,.,CASSLVVQGGTEAFF
TRBJ1-1,TRBV30,.,CAWERGGRTEAFF
TRBJ2-1,TRBV5-6,.,CASSLFGIQQFF
TRBJ2-2,TRBV5-1,.,CASSLARSSAAGELFF
TRBJ2-1,TRBV5-6,TRBD1,CASSMAGTANNEQFF
TRBJ1-3,TRBV6-5,.,CASSSPGGPNTIYF
TRBJ1-1,TRBV5-4,.,CASSLATSMNTEAFF